This T cell receptor beta chain originates from a study of cytomegalovirus exposure and HLA in healthy donors. In the study overall: In an early release, HLA-typed donors contributed tens of millions of unique TCR sequences.

Overall study findings and caveats: Follow-up analysis found HLA locus-dependent TCR association rates, highest for DRB1 and lowest for HLA-C. A missense variant in DCLRE1C was later tied to TCR beta V- and J-gene trimming. Reported findings show TCR beta sequences accurately forecast HLA-A and HLA-B alleles in most subjects.

Comment on this clone: Its cognate antigen is unknown.

The CDR3 sequence is 14 residues long. V lost 6 bases and J lost 0, with 11 bases in between. Germline V gene sequence: CDR1 MDHEN, CDR2 SYDVKM. Researchers ran the PCR with 60 Vbeta and 13 Jbeta primers. Repertoires were generated with immunoSEQ multiplex PCR, while TCRdb's copy carries only in-frame clones and drops some. Here the sample spans some 40,000 clones, around 68% being singletons. Specimen: PBMCs. The clonotype originates from a man aged 40-55 years in good health and CMV-seronegative. The chain couples TRBV28 to TRBJ1-2; D might be TRBD1 (6 bases). CDR3 amino acids: CASSIGQTNYGYTF. In DNA, the CDR3 is TGTGCCAGCAGCATCGGACAGACTAACTATGGCTACACCTTC.